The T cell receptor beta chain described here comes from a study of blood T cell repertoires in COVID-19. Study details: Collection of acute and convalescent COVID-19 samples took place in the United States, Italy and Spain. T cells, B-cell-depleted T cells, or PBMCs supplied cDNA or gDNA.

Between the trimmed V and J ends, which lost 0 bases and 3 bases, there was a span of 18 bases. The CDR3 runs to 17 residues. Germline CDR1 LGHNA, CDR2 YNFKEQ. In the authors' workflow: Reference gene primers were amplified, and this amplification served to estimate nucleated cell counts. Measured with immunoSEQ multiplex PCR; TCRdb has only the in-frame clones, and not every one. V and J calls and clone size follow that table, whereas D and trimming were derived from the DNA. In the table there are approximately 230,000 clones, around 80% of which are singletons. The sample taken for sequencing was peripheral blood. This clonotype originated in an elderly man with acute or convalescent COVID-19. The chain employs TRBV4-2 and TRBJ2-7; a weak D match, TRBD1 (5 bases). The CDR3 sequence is CASSQDMSRGSYYEQYF. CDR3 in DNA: TGTGCCAGCAGCCAAGATATGAGTAGGGGAAGCTACTACGAGCAGTACTTC.